The entry below gives a single T cell receptor (beta chain) sequence along with its context. Its antigen remains unknown. Primers included in the PCR were 60 Vbeta and 13 Jbeta primers. Measured with immunoSEQ multiplex PCR; TCRdb has only the in-frame clones, and not every one. Counted here are 200,000 or so clones, approximately 70% occurring once; the ten biggest clones make up about 3%. This CDR3 has 14 residues. V lost 3 bases, J lost 0 bases, and 9 bases lay in between. Germline V gene data show CDR1 as SNHLY and CDR2 as FYNNEI. This entry comes from a study of cytomegalovirus exposure and HLA in healthy donors. Broader study findings: Sequencing depth across donors, presence/absence analyses assumed, was roughly uniform. For most subjects, TCR beta sequences were reported to predict HLA-A and HLA-B alleles with accuracy. A prior analysis recorded that most TCR beta V segments were productive about 87% or about 30% of the time.

The V gene is TRBV2, the J gene TRBJ2-7, with D tentatively TRBD1 (5 bases). This clonotype was sampled from a man aged 35 to 55 in good health and CMV-seropositive. The sequencing sample was made of PBMCs. CDR3: CASSDVQVSYEQYF. CDR3 sequence (DNA): TGTGCCAGCAGTGATGTACAGGTCTCCTACGAGCAGTACTTC. The whole variable domain, filled in from reference TRBV2 and TRBJ2-7, reads EPEVTQTPSHQVTQMGQEVILRCVPISNHLYFYWYRQILGQKVEFLVSFYNNEISEKSEIFDDQFSVERPDGSNFTLKIRSTKLEDSAMYFCASSDVQVSYEQYFGPGTRLTVT.